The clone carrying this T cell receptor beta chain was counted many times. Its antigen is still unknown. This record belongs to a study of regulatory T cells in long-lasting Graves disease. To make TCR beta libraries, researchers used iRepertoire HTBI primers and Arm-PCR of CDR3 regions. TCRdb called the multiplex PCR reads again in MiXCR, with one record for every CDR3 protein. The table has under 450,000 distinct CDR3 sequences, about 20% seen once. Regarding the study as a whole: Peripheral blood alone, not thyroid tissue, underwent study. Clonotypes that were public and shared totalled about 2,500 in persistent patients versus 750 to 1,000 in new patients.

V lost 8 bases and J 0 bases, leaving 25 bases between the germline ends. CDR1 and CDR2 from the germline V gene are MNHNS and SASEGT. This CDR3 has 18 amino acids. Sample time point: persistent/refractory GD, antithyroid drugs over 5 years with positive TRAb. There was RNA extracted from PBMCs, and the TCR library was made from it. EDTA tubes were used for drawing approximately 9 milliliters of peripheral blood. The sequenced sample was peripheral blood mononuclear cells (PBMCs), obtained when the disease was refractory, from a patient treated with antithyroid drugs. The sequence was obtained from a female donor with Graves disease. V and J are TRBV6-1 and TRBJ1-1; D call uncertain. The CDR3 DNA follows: TGTGCCAGCCGTATCGGTTACGGACGGGGTTACATGAACACTGAAGCTTTCTTT. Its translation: CASRIGYGRGYMNTEAFF.